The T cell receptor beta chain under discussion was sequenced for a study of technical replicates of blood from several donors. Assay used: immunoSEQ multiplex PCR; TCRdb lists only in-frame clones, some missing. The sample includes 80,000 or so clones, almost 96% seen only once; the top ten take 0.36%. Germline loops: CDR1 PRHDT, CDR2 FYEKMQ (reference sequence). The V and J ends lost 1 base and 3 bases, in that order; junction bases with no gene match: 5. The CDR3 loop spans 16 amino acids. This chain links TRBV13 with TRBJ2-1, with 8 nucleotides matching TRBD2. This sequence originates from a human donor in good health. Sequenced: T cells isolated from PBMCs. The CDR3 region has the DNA TGTGCCAGCAGCTTAGCTCGGGGGGGGGACTACAATGAGCAGTTCTTC. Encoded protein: CASSLARGGDYNEQFF.